This TCR beta chain appears in the sequencing data of a study of PD-1 and CTLA-4 blockade in melanoma. The V gene's germline CDR1 is SGHRS and CDR2 YFSETQ. V lost 6 bases, J lost 0 bases, and 13 bases lay in between. The CDR3 loop spans 14 amino acids. The table came from immunoSEQ multiplex PCR; TCRdb's copy has only in-frame clones and leaves some out. The table includes roughly 30,000 clones, around 90% detected once. This chain uses TRBV5-1 with TRBJ2-7, with D maybe TRBD2 (6 bases). This sequence was found in a human donor with melanoma. The input for sequencing was CD8+ T cells from peripheral blood, taken from a patient given anti-PD-1 treatment. The CDR3 is CASNYGGSSYEQYF. CDR3 nucleotides: TGCGCCAGCAACTACGGGGGAAGCTCCTACGAGCAGTACTTC.